This TCR beta chain is from a study of OX40 agonist ivuxolimab in advanced cancers. For the study at large: Enrolled patients in dose escalation had cancers that were hepatocellular carcinoma, melanoma, renal cell or head and neck cancer. Three patients showed partial responses: one hepatocellular carcinoma and two cutaneous melanoma cases.

General study findings and limits: At doses 0.1 to 3.0 mg/kg, CD4+ and CD8+ clones expanded.

Profiling relied on immunoSEQ multiplex PCR, and the TCRdb table lists in-frame clones only, not all of them. This table has some 39,000 clones, 88% appearing once. CDR1 is LNHDA, CDR2 SQIVND, per germline (reference sequence). The CDR3 runs 13 residues. V was clipped by 8 bases and J by 4 bases, with 14 bases between them. As concerns this clone: What it binds is unknown.

This clonotype originated in an adult with an advanced solid tumor such as melanoma, head and neck, liver or kidney cancer. This specimen was CD4+ or CD8+ T cells sorted from blood, taken in a trial of the OX40 agonist ivuxolimab. This chain joins TRBV19 and TRBJ1-1, with a possible D match to TRBD1 (5 bases). CDR3 DNA: TGTGCCAGTTGCCAGGGACCGGTCACTGAAGCTTTCTTT. Protein product: CASCQGPVTEAFF.